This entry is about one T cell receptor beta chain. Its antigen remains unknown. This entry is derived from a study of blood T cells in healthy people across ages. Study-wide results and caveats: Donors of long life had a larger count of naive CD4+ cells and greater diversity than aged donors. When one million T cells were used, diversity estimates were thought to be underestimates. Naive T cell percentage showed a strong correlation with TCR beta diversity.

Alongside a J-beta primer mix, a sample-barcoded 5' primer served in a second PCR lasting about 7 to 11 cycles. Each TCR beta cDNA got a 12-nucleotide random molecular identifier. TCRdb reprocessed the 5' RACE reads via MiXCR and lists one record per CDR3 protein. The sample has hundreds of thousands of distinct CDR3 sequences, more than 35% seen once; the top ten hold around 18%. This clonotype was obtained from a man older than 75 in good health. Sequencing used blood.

The CDR3 spells CAIPRVLVETQYF. Here the CDR3 DNA reads TGTGCCATTCCCAGGGTGTTAGTGGAGACCCAGTACTTC. This chain connects TRBV6-2 or TRBV6-3 to TRBJ2-5; maybe TRBD1 (5 bases). Between the trimmed V and J ends, which lost 10 bases and 5 bases, there was a span of 17 bases. The CDR3 extends over 13 amino acids. Germline V gene lookup returns CDR1 MNHEY and CDR2 SVGEGT.